These 15 T cell receptor beta chains originate from one sample sequenced in a study of control samples from healthy donors and cancer patients (dated by TCRdb to the early 2020s). Library method: the immunoSEQ multiplex PCR assay. In its TCRdb copy, this immuneACCESS table keeps in-frame sequences only and misses some clones. Where compared with another copy, unresolved V genes explain less than half of these, and the others have no known cause. The sample contains about 120,000 clones, approximately 90% of them found a single time. The ten largest clones capture 6% to 8.5% of the sample. The sequenced sample was blood. Receptors originate from a woman under 30 in good health.

The gene calls are TRBV5-1 and TRBJ2-3; D might be TRBD2 (7 bases). Germline CDR1 and CDR2: SGHRS and YFSETQ. V lost 0 bases to trimming and J lost 2 bases, with 13 bases between them. The length of the CDR3 is 16 residues. Written as DNA, the CDR3 is TGCGCCAGCAGCTTGGCGTCGGGGGGCATCACAGATACGCAGTATTTT. Translated, it gives CASSLASGGITDTQYF.

The chain carries TRBV28 and TRBJ2-7; perhaps TRBD2 as D (7 bases). In germline, CDR1 is MDHEN, CDR2 SYDVKM. This CDR3 comprises 12 residues. Trimming took off 8 bases at V and 0 bases at J, with 8 bases between the two ends. For the CDR3, the DNA is TGTGCCAGCCGGGGGGCCTCCTACGAGCAGTACTTC. Protein product: CASRGASYEQYF.

The CDR3 spells CAWSLRVRPHEKLFF. CDR3 DNA: TGTGCCTGGAGTCTGAGGGTCAGGCCTCATGAAAAACTGTTTTTT. V and J are TRBV30 and TRBJ1-4; D is undetermined. V was trimmed by 2 bases and J by 6 bases, leaving 16 bases between them. The CDR3 has 15 residues. CDR1 is GTSNPN, CDR2 SVGIG, per germline (reference sequence).

This chain links TRBV9 with TRBJ2-3; 16 bases agree with TRBD2. CDR1 and CDR2 (germline): SGDLS, YYNGEE. This CDR3 spans 19 amino acids. The V gene end was trimmed by 4 bases and the J gene end by 4 bases; junction bases not matched to a gene: 12. CDR3 DNA: TGTGCCAGCAGCCACCCGGGACTAGCGGGAGGGCCTACCCCAGATACGCAGTATTTT. It encodes CASSHPGLAGGPTPDTQYF.

The V and J genes are TRBV6-2 or TRBV6-3 and TRBJ1-1; a weak D match, TRBD1 (5 bases). There are 14 residues in the CDR3. V lost 0 bases and J 0 bases, leaving 5 bases between the germline ends. Germline V gene lookup returns CDR1 MNHEY and CDR2 SVGEGT. DNA of the CDR3: TGTGCCAGCAGTTACTCACAGGTGAACACTGAAGCTTTCTTT. Protein sequence: CASSYSQVNTEAFF.

This clone was seen only once. The gene calls are TRBV7-6 and TRBJ2-2, with 9 bases lining up with TRBD2. With 5 bases clipped from V and 4 bases from J, the junction kept 11 bases outside the gene matches. Per germline, CDR1 SGHVS and CDR2 FNYEAQ. This CDR3 has 17 residues. CDR3 in amino acids: CASSPRVTSGATGELFF. CDR3 coding DNA: TGTGCCAGCAGCCCGCGGGTGACTAGCGGTGCCACCGGGGAGCTGTTTTTT.

The rearrangement joins TRBV10-3 to TRBJ2-3; D possibly matches TRBD1 or TRBD2 (5 bases each). V dropped 6 bases and J dropped 3 bases, with 13 bases sitting between them. From germline, CDR1 is ENHRY and CDR2 SYGVKD. This CDR3 has 14 amino acids. CDR3 region: CAIRQGSGTDTQYF. The CDR3 DNA reads as TGTGCCATCAGGCAGGGATCGGGGACAGATACGCAGTATTTT.

V and J are TRBV5-4 and TRBJ2-3; D is ambiguous. The germline V gene encodes CDR1 SGHNT and CDR2 YYREEE (reference sequence). V was trimmed by 5 bases and J by 0 bases, leaving 4 bases between them. This CDR3 contains 12 residues. The CDR3 DNA is TGTGCCAGCAGATCCAGCACAGATACGCAGTATTTT. This sequence encodes CASRSSTDTQYF.

The CDR3 region is CASSPLGGYGYTF. The CDR3 nucleotides are TGTGCCAGCAGCCCCCTTGGGGGGTATGGCTACACCTTC. V is TRBV11-2 and J is TRBJ1-2, with D possibly being TRBD1 (5 bases). This CDR3 contains 13 residues. Per the germline V gene, CDR1 is SGHAT and CDR2 is FQNNGV. V lost 5 bases and J lost 5, with 12 bases in between.

The rearrangement joins TRBV19 to TRBJ2-7; D unclear. Trimming pared 3 bases from V and 0 bases from J, leaving 12 bases between. In germline, CDR1 is LNHDA, CDR2 SQIVND (reference sequence). This CDR3 comprises 15 residues. The CDR3 DNA is TGTGCCAGTAGTATTTCGACCCCCTCCTCCTACGAGCAGTACTTC. This translates into CASSISTPSSYEQYF.

The chain couples TRBV18 to TRBJ1-1, with 8 bases lining up with TRBD1. The CDR3 spans 14 residues. Germline CDR1 and CDR2: KGHSH and LQKENI. Germline trimming cut 6 bases from V and 1 base from J; bases unmatched to any gene: 4. Here the CDR3 reads CASSRDRKNTEAFF. The CDR3, as DNA: TGTGCCAGCTCCCGGGACAGGAAGAACACTGAAGCTTTCTTT. Filled out from reference TRBV18 and TRBJ1-1, the complete variable domain reads NAGVMQNPRHLVRRRGQEARLRCSPMKGHSHVYWYRQLPEEGLKFMVYLQKENIIDESGMPKERFSAEFPKEGPSILRIQQVVRGDSAAYFCASSRDRKNTEAFFGQGTRLTVV.

The chain employs TRBV7-9 and TRBJ1-2; weak D call: TRBD1 (5 bases). CDR1 SEHNR and CDR2 FQNEAQ come from the germline V gene (reference sequence). CDR3 length: 17 residues. Between the trimmed V and J ends, which lost 1 base and 5 bases, there was a span of 20 bases. CDR3 DNA sequence: TGTGCCAGCAGCTTAGGTCCGGGACGGACGAAGAAGTATGGCTACACCTTC. Its translation: CASSLGPGRTKKYGYTF.

The rearrangement links TRBV6-5 to TRBJ2-2; the D gene is possibly TRBD1 (6 bases). The V and J ends lost 5 bases and 4 bases respectively, with 11 bases between them. The CDR3 spans 14 residues. Germline V gives CDR1 MNHEY, CDR2 SVGAGI. The CDR3 loop is CASSLDSATGELFF. CDR3 DNA sequence: TGTGCCAGCAGTCTGGACAGTGCCACCGGGGAGCTGTTTTTT.

The V call is TRBV5-1, the J call TRBJ2-2; tentatively, D is TRBD2 (6 bases). The ends were cut back, 7 bases at V and 1 base at J, with 14 bases in the middle. The CDR3 sequence is 15 residues long. Germline V gene lookup returns CDR1 SGHRS and CDR2 YFSETQ. The CDR3 loop reads CASLAGSGNTGELFF. DNA of the CDR3: TGCGCCAGCCTGGCGGGTAGCGGGAACACCGGGGAGCTGTTTTTT.

The CDR3 DNA sequence: TGTGCCAGCAGCCGGGATGGGGGTCAGAATCAGCCCCAGCATTTT. Translated: CASSRDGGQNQPQHF. The gene calls are TRBV5-4 and TRBJ1-5, with D tentatively TRBD1 (5 bases). Between the trimmed V and J ends, which lost 4 bases and 4 bases, there was a span of 15 bases. CDR1 and CDR2 (germline): SGHNT, YYREEE (reference sequence). There are 15 residues in the CDR3.